These 4 T cell receptor beta chains share one sample of origin, sequenced in a study of blood T cell repertoires in COVID-19. Data came from immunoSEQ multiplex PCR; TCRdb stores just in-frame clones and leaves some out. This table holds 150,000 to 200,000 clones, approximately 81% found once. Sequenced sample: peripheral blood. The origin of the receptors is a woman in her seventies with COVID-19, enrolled during active disease.

The V gene is TRBV6-2 or TRBV6-3, the J gene TRBJ2-5; TRBD2 matches at 15 bases. The CDR3 loop spans 15 amino acids. The germline CDR1 and CDR2 sequences are MNHEY and SVGEGT. The ends lost 6 bases at V and 4 bases at J; junction bases unmatched: 3. This CDR3 is CASSWTSGGGETQYF. The DNA for the CDR3 is TGTGCCAGCAGCTGGACTAGCGGGGGGGGAGAGACCCAGTACTTC.

The chain employs TRBV27 and TRBJ1-1; D is unresolved. Germline CDR1 is MNHEY and CDR2 is SMNVEV (reference sequence). This CDR3 spans 14 amino acids. Trimming pared 6 bases from V and 2 bases from J, leaving 13 bases between. DNA of the CDR3: TGTGCCAGCAGATATAGGAGGACCAACACTGAAGCTTTCTTT. Residues: CASRYRRTNTEAFF.

This chain joins TRBV9 and TRBJ1-2; D is undetermined. This CDR3 is 14 amino acids long. Looked up from germline, CDR1 is SGDLS and CDR2 is YYNGEE. Trimming shortened V by 0 bases and J by 7 bases, and 13 bases separated the two germline ends. The CDR3 reads CASSVEPGRSGYTF. CDR3 sequence (DNA): TGTGCCAGCAGCGTAGAGCCGGGGAGAAGTGGCTACACCTTC.

The CDR3 DNA follows: TGTGCCAGCAGTCTTCCGTCGGGAAATGGGGAAAAACTGTTTTTT. Encoded protein: CASSLPSGNGEKLFF. The chain has TRBV28 and TRBJ1-4; no clear D. The CDR3 loop spans 15 amino acids. Deletions cut 5 bases from V and 8 bases from J, with 18 bases between. The germline gives CDR1 MDHEN, CDR2 SYDVKM. Full variable domain (outside the CDR3, taken from reference TRBV28 and TRBJ1-4): DVKVTQSSRYLVKRTGEKVFLECVQDMDHENMFWYRQDPGLGLRLIYFSYDVKMKEKGDIPEGYSVSREKKERFSLILESASTNQTSMYLCASSLPSGNGEKLFFGSGTQLSVL.